This T cell receptor beta chain originates from a study of blood T cell repertoires in COVID-19. Study context: COVID-19 samples, acute and convalescent, were from the United States, Italy and Spain. The cDNA or gDNA used as material had been derived from T cells, B-cell-depleted T cells, or PBMCs.

Per the original methods: The authors estimated nucleated cell counts from reference gene primer amplification. Only in-frame clones appear in the TCRdb table, and some are missing; sequencing was by immunoSEQ multiplex PCR. The D gene and trimming were derived from the DNA, and the V and J assignments and clone size from that table. The sample comprises under 150,000 clones, roughly 79% of which are singletons, and 7.5% to 9.5% rests with the top ten. CDR3 length: 16 amino acids. Trimming at V came to 2 bases and at J to 1 base, leaving 3 bases not matched to a gene. The germline V gene encodes CDR1 SGHNT and CDR2 YYREEE (reference sequence).

The receptor was isolated from a human donor with acute or convalescent COVID-19. The donor label of this sample is uncertain. This chain uses TRBV5-4 with TRBJ2-3, with TRBD2 identical over 11 bases. Sequencing input: peripheral blood. CDR3 nucleotides: TGTGCCAGCAGCTTCCCTAGCGGGGGGCGCACAGATACGCAGTATTTT. It is translated as CASSFPSGGRTDTQYF.